This is a list of T cell receptor beta chains from one sample in a study of blood T cell repertoires in COVID-19. The repertoire was sequenced with immunoSEQ multiplex PCR; TCRdb's copy has only in-frame clones and lacks some. The data contain some 240,000 clones, 80% to 90% of them singletons. What was sequenced was peripheral blood. The origin of the receptors is a woman aged 40 to 55 who had recovered from COVID-19. The CDR3 runs from the conserved cysteine through the conserved F or W. The D gene is left open where the match is weak. Clone size, where shown, is once, few, many, or a class for clones that have expanded.

-	TRBD1	TRBV7-6	TRBJ1-1	CASTRTGGGTEAFF	TGTGCCAGCACCCGGACAGGCGGTGGGACTGAAGCTTTCTTT
few	TRBD1	TRBV11-3	TRBJ2-1	CASSFDSGQGNNEQFF	TGTGCCAGCAGCTTTGACTCGGGACAGGGTAATAATGAGCAGTTCTTC
once	-	TRBV3-1/TRBV3-2	TRBJ1-1	CASSNRENTEAFF	TGTGCCAGCAGCAACAGGGAAAACACTGAAGCTTTCTTT
-	-	TRBV12-2	TRBJ2-1	CASRFVGTEDNEQFF	TGTGCAAGTCGCTTCGTCGGGACAGAAGACAATGAGCAGTTCTTC
-	-	TRBV7-9	TRBJ2-5	CASSPTDQTQYF	TGTGCCAGCAGCCCTACTGATCAGACCCAGTACTTC
-	TRBD2	TRBV20-1	TRBJ2-1	CSASQRGPYNEQFF	TGCAGTGCTAGTCAGCGGGGACCTTACAATGAGCAGTTCTTC
-	TRBD2	TRBV10-3	TRBJ2-1	CAISGPSGRAGNEQFF	TGTGCCATCAGTGGACCTAGCGGGAGGGCCGGTAATGAGCAGTTCTTC
-	-	TRBV3-1/TRBV3-2	TRBJ2-2	CASSQAAGTNTGELFF	TGTGCCAGCAGCCAAGCGGCAGGGACGAACACCGGGGAGCTGTTTTTT
-	-	TRBV10-2	TRBJ2-3	CASRPLVGDTQYF	TGCGCCAGCCGTCCACTAGTTGGAGATACGCAGTATTTT
-	-	TRBV5-1	TRBJ1-4	CASSLGGTNEKLFF	TGCGCCAGCAGCTTGGGCGGGACTAATGAAAAACTGTTTTTT
-	-	TRBV29-1	TRBJ2-5	CSVAPGQETQYF	TGCAGCGTTGCTCCAGGGCAAGAGACCCAGTACTTC
-	TRBD1	TRBV9	TRBJ2-5	CASSPGTGWGETQYF	TGTGCCAGCAGCCCGGGGACAGGCTGGGGAGAGACCCAGTACTTC
-	-	TRBV6-5	TRBJ1-5	CASSPMTGLSLPQHF	TGTGCCAGCAGTCCGATGACAGGCTTGAGCTTGCCCCAGCATTTT
once	TRBD1	TRBV27	TRBJ1-1	CASRTTGRSEAFF	TGTGCCAGCAGGACGACAGGGCGATCTGAAGCTTTCTTT
-	-	TRBV30	TRBJ1-2	CAWTPFVASNYGYTF	TGTGCCTGGACCCCGTTTGTGGCTTCTAACTATGGCTACACCTTC
-	-	TRBV27	TRBJ1-1	CASGAGSWGLDTEAFF	TGTGCCAGTGGGGCAGGATCTTGGGGGCTGGACACTGAAGCTTTCTTT
-	TRBD2	TRBV4-1	TRBJ2-2	CASSQPLASGGTGELFF	TGCGCCAGCAGCCAACCTCTTGCTAGCGGGGGCACCGGGGAGCTGTTTTTT
-	-	TRBV7-2	TRBJ2-5	CASTTRRGRETQYF	TGTGCCAGCACCACACGGCGGGGTAGGGAGACCCAGTACTTC
-	-	TRBV18	TRBJ2-2	CASSTQGNTGELFF	TGTGCCAGCTCAACCCAGGGGAACACCGGGGAGCTGTTTTTT
-	-	TRBV12-3/TRBV12-4	TRBJ1-1	CASSIHRNTEAFF	TGTGCCAGCAGCATACATCGTAACACTGAAGCTTTCTTT
once	-	TRBV14	TRBJ2-1	CASSQRGTFTYNEQFF	TGTGCCAGCAGCCAACGAGGGACATTTACCTACAATGAGCAGTTCTTC
once	TRBD1	TRBV7-2	TRBJ2-1	CASSPGGYYNEQFF	TGTGCCAGCAGCCCAGGGGGATATTACAATGAGCAGTTCTTC
-	-	TRBV5-4	TRBJ1-5	CASSTQGANQPQHF	TGTGCCAGCAGTACTCAGGGCGCGAATCAGCCCCAGCATTTT
-	TRBD1	TRBV19	TRBJ2-5	CASSVTGGPETQYF	TGTGCCAGTAGTGTTACAGGGGGCCCTGAGACCCAGTACTTC
-	-	TRBV10-2	TRBJ1-2	CASSGGGGYGYTF	TGCGCCAGCAGTGGAGGGGGGGGCTATGGCTACACCTTC
-	-	TRBV7-7	TRBJ2-5	CASSLGLANQETQYF	TGTGCCAGCAGCTTAGGCTTGGCAAACCAAGAGACCCAGTACTTC
-	TRBD2	TRBV19	TRBJ2-1	CASSTSGPYNEQFF	TGTGCCAGTTCGACTAGCGGACCCTACAATGAGCAGTTCTTC
-	-	TRBV7-9	TRBJ1-3	CASGHRVRRNTIYF	TGTGCCAGCGGGCACAGGGTAAGGAGAAACACCATATATTTT
-	TRBD2	TRBV10-2	TRBJ2-1	CASTLGLAGVGNEQFF	TGCGCCAGCACCTTAGGACTAGCGGGAGTCGGCAATGAGCAGTTCTTC
-	TRBD2	TRBV7-2	TRBJ2-1	CASSRTGTSGYNEQFF	TGTGCCAGCAGCAGAACCGGGACTAGCGGATACAATGAGCAGTTCTTC
-	TRBD1	TRBV2	TRBJ1-2	CASSTRDRENGYTF	TGTGCCAGCAGTACTAGGGACAGGGAGAATGGCTACACCTTC
once	-	TRBV9	TRBJ1-1	CASSVEPRVEAFF	TGTGCCAGCAGCGTCGAACCCCGGGTCGAAGCTTTCTTT
-	-	TRBV12-3/TRBV12-4	TRBJ2-7	CASSLRQEYEQYF	TGTGCCAGCAGTTTAAGACAGGAGTACGAGCAGTACTTC
-	TRBD1	TRBV28	TRBJ1-5	CASGTGGLDHQPQHF	TGTGCCAGCGGGACAGGGGGCTTAGATCATCAGCCCCAGCATTTT
-	-	TRBV20-1	TRBJ2-3	CSATTDYTQYF	TGCAGTGCTACTACCGACTATACGCAGTATTTT
-	TRBD2	TRBV27	TRBJ2-5	CASSPLAGEEETQYF	TGTGCCAGCAGTCCTCTAGCGGGAGAGGAAGAGACCCAGTACTTC
-	TRBD2	TRBV10-3	TRBJ2-1	CAISLETSGLYNEQFF	TGTGCCATCAGCTTAGAGACTAGCGGCCTTTACAATGAGCAGTTCTTC
-	TRBD2	TRBV9	TRBJ2-2	CASSFSGRSTGELFF	TGTGCCAGCAGCTTTAGCGGGAGGAGTACCGGGGAGCTGTTTTTT
-	-	TRBV19	TRBJ1-5	CASSIAWAAPEPQHF	TGTGCCAGTAGTATAGCTTGGGCAGCCCCAGAGCCCCAGCATTTT
-	-	TRBV4-1	TRBJ2-1	CASSHIGGDRNYNEQFF	TGCGCCAGCAGCCACATAGGGGGAGACCGAAACTACAATGAGCAGTTCTTC
few	-	TRBV3-1/TRBV3-2	TRBJ2-2	CASSQLSTGELFF	TGTGCCAGCAGCCAACTAAGCACCGGGGAGCTGTTTTTT
-	-	TRBV30	TRBJ1-1	CAWSSRVGAFF	TGTGCCTGGAGTTCCAGGGTAGGAGCTTTCTTT
-	TRBD2	TRBV4-3	TRBJ2-1	CASSQGLAGGGEQFF	TGCGCCAGCAGCCAAGGGCTAGCGGGAGGGGGCGAGCAGTTCTTC
once	-	TRBV27	TRBJ1-5	CASSFLTNIHEAQHF	TGTGCCAGCAGTTTCCTGACAAATATTCATGAAGCCCAGCATTTT
-	TRBD1	TRBV5-4	TRBJ2-4	CASSLAGQEKNIQYF	TGTGCCAGCAGCTTGGCAGGACAGGAAAAAAACATTCAGTACTTC
once	-	TRBV30	TRBJ1-5	CAWSAFGPGGNQPQHF	TGTGCCTGGAGTGCCTTCGGGCCCGGGGGCAATCAGCCCCAGCATTTT
-	TRBD1	TRBV7-2	TRBJ1-2	CASSTGQGDAGYTF	TGTGCCAGCAGCACAGGACAGGGTGATGCTGGCTACACCTTC
-	-	TRBV20-1	TRBJ2-1	CSASGPYNEQFF	TGCAGTGCTAGTGGGCCCTACAATGAGCAGTTCTTC
few	-	TRBV25-1	TRBJ2-3	CASSDWGGPTDTQYF	TGTGCCAGCAGTGATTGGGGGGGCCCCACAGATACGCAGTATTTT
few	-	TRBV5-4	TRBJ1-6	CASSLGSGKVSSPLHF	TGTGCCAGCAGCTTGGGGTCAGGGAAGGTCTCTTCACCCCTCCACTTT
-	TRBD1	TRBV5-6	TRBJ2-3	CASSSDRDPELPTDTQYF	TGTGCCAGCAGCAGCGACAGGGACCCCGAACTACCCACAGATACGCAGTATTTT
-	TRBD2	TRBV4-3	TRBJ2-2	CASSQDRLAGNTGELFF	TGCGCCAGCAGCCAAGATAGACTAGCGGGAAACACCGGGGAGCTGTTTTTT
-	TRBD1	TRBV23-1	TRBJ1-4	CASSRPTGTALGRDEKLFF	TGCGCCAGCAGTCGCCCCACCGGGACAGCACTAGGTAGGGATGAAAAACTGTTTTTT
-	TRBD1	TRBV10-3	TRBJ1-5	CAVADRKGNQPQHF	TGTGCCGTGGCGGACAGGAAGGGCAATCAGCCCCAGCATTTT
-	-	TRBV28	TRBJ2-2	CASSLRLLNTGELFF	TGTGCCAGCAGTTTAAGACTCCTGAACACCGGGGAGCTGTTTTTT
few	-	TRBV5-4	TRBJ2-2	CASSSSDRRWSGELFF	TGTGCCAGCAGCAGCAGCGACAGGAGGTGGTCCGGGGAGCTGTTTTTT
-	-	TRBV10-2	TRBJ1-2	CASSTGVGGYTF	TGCGCCAGCAGTACGGGGGTGGGCGGCTACACCTTC
-	TRBD1	TRBV28	TRBJ2-1	CASSSGQGDGEQFF	TGTGCCAGCAGTTCCGGACAGGGGGACGGGGAGCAGTTCTTC
-	TRBD1	TRBV11-3	TRBJ1-3	CASSSGQNLGNTIYF	TGTGCCAGCAGCTCGGGACAGAATCTTGGAAACACCATATATTTT